One sample yielded the 11 T cell receptor beta chains listed below, sequenced in a study of blood T cell repertoires in COVID-19. Clones were read by immunoSEQ multiplex PCR, and TCRdb kept only the in-frame ones, dropping some. The sample has about 150,000 clones, roughly 88% seen once. Input material: PBMCs or T cells enriched from blood (not recorded which). The receptors stem from a man aged 50 to 59 who had recovered from COVID-19.

V usage is TRBV19 and J usage is TRBJ1-1; 12 bases fit TRBD1. The germline V gene encodes CDR1 LNHDA and CDR2 SQIVND (reference sequence). This CDR3 is 15 amino acids long. The V segment lost 6 bases and the J segment 5 bases; nucleotides outside the gene matches: 7. CDR3 amino acids: CASRGTGGAPTEAFF. Written as DNA, the CDR3 is TGTGCCAGTAGGGGGACAGGGGGCGCCCCGACTGAAGCTTTCTTT.

J is TRBJ2-2 and V is TRBV12-3 or TRBV12-4, with TRBD2 matching over 7 bases. The junction had 3 bases not matched to a gene; V was cut back by 7 bases and J by 7 bases. The CDR3 is 12 amino acids. CDR3 protein: CASTRTSGELFF. The CDR3 nucleotides are TGTGCCAGCACCAGGACTAGCGGGGAGCTGTTTTTT.

This chain links TRBV6-5 with TRBJ2-3, with a possible D match to TRBD2 (7 bases). The length of the CDR3 is 15 residues. The germline V and J ends were trimmed by 6 bases and 5 bases, with 18 bases remaining between them. CDR1 MNHEY and CDR2 SVGAGI come from the germline V gene. The CDR3 loop is CASRNGGPRVDTQYF. The CDR3 DNA follows: TGTGCCAGCAGGAACGGGGGGCCCCGGGTAGATACGCAGTATTTT.

V gene TRBV7-3 combines with J gene TRBJ2-3; TRBD2 aligns across 9 bases. CDR3 size: 17 residues. V shed 3 bases and J 3 bases; nucleotides not matched to a gene: 10. Germline V lookup: CDR1 SGHTA, CDR2 FQGTGA. CDR3 sequence reads: CASSFLPAGGRTDTQYF. The CDR3 DNA is TGTGCCAGCAGCTTCCTCCCAGCGGGGGGCCGTACAGATACGCAGTATTTT.

The rearrangement uses TRBV5-1 and TRBJ1-1; 7 nucleotides agree with TRBD1. The CDR3 totals 14 residues. Trimming at V came to 0 bases and at J to 4 bases, leaving 3 bases not matched to a gene. Germline loops: CDR1 SGHRS, CDR2 YFSETQ. CDR3 in DNA: TGCGCCAGCAGCTTGGCCTCAGGGGGCACTGAAGCTTTCTTT. Protein: CASSLASGGTEAFF.

This chain uses TRBV5-6 with TRBJ1-2; D ambiguous. The V gene lost 0 bases and the J gene lost 4 bases, with 13 bases spanning the gap. Germline assignment: CDR1 SGHDT and CDR2 YYEEEE. The CDR3 totals 15 residues. The CDR3 bases are TGTGCCAGCAGCTTGGGCGTCGTTGGTGGCTATGGCTACACCTTC. This encodes CASSLGVVGGYGYTF.

The chain has TRBV6-4 and TRBJ1-4; perhaps TRBD1 as D (5 bases). The germline V and J ends were trimmed by 3 bases and 2 bases, with 13 bases remaining between them. CDR3 size: 16 residues. Germline-derived CDR1 and CDR2 are MRHNA and SNTAGT. The CDR3 loop reads CASSEVQAFTNEKLFF. CDR3 DNA sequence: TGTGCCAGCAGTGAAGTACAGGCGTTTACTAATGAAAAACTGTTTTTT.

The rearrangement joins TRBV12-3 or TRBV12-4 to TRBJ2-7; a weak D match, TRBD2 (5 bases). The CDR3 runs 13 residues. V was clipped by 6 bases and J by 6 bases, with 15 bases between them. The DNA of the CDR3 is TGTGCCAGCAGCCGGCTACCCCGGGGCGAGCAGTACTTC. It yields the protein CASSRLPRGEQYF.

This clone occurred once. The gene calls are TRBV7-8 and TRBJ2-3, with D unclear. The germline CDR1 and CDR2 sequences are SGHVS and FQNEAQ. V gave up 5 bases and J gave up 5 bases, with 8 bases separating them. The CDR3 loop spans 12 amino acids. The CDR3 reads CASSPLVDTQYF. CDR3 DNA: TGTGCCAGCAGCCCTCTAGTAGATACGCAGTATTTT.

This clone was recorded only once. The V call is TRBV5-4, the J call TRBJ1-2; 9 bases agree with TRBD1. This CDR3 spans 15 amino acids. Germline trimming cut 4 bases from V and 1 base from J; bases unmatched to any gene: 5. Germline V lookup: CDR1 SGHNT, CDR2 YYREEE (reference sequence). Here the CDR3 reads CASSGGTGHNYGYTF. The DNA of the CDR3 is TGTGCCAGCAGCGGCGGGACAGGGCATAACTATGGCTACACCTTC.

The V gene is TRBV7-2, the J gene TRBJ2-1; D is uncertain. This CDR3 spans 14 amino acids. Germline lookup yields CDR1 SGHTA and CDR2 FQGNSA. V was cut by 3 bases and J by 7 bases, with 13 bases left in between. The CDR3 is CASSLSGPRNEQFF. The CDR3 coding sequence is TGTGCCAGCAGCTTGAGTGGTCCGCGTAATGAGCAGTTCTTC. The variable domain in full, with the rest retrieved from reference TRBV7-2 and TRBJ2-1, is GAGVSQSPSNKVTEKGKDVELRCDPISGHTALYWYRQSLGQGLEFLIYFQGNSAPDKSGLPSDRFSAERTGGSVSTLTIQRTQQEDSAVYLCASSLSGPRNEQFFGPGTRLTVL.